This T cell receptor (beta chain) was sequenced during a study of identical twins. Study-wide findings and caveats: It was cross-sectional statistical analysis, not following the same donors, that the conclusions relied on.

MiXCR was run by TCRdb on the 5' RACE reads, yielding one entry per CDR3 protein. The data contain around 470,000 distinct CDR3 sequences, 14% of them seen just once; the ten biggest clones take up around 0.48%. Of note for this clonotype: Its matching antigen is unknown.

V lost 4 bases to trimming and J lost 2 bases; unmatched junction nucleotides: 5. The CDR3 totals 15 residues. Germline CDR1 reads SGHRS; CDR2 reads YFSETQ. The same sample was also studied in work on yellow fever vaccine responses in identical twins. This second study notes: Each twin's T cell response to the vaccine was reported to look partly convergent and partly personalized.

This chain joins TRBV5-1 and TRBJ1-2; 10 nucleotides match TRBD1. The sequenced sample consisted of CD4+ T cells sorted from blood. The receptor's source is a woman aged 18 to 35 in good health. The CDR3 spells CASSAGQGTNYGYTF. CDR3 sequence (DNA): TGCGCCAGCAGCGCGGGACAGGGGACAAACTATGGCTACACCTTC.